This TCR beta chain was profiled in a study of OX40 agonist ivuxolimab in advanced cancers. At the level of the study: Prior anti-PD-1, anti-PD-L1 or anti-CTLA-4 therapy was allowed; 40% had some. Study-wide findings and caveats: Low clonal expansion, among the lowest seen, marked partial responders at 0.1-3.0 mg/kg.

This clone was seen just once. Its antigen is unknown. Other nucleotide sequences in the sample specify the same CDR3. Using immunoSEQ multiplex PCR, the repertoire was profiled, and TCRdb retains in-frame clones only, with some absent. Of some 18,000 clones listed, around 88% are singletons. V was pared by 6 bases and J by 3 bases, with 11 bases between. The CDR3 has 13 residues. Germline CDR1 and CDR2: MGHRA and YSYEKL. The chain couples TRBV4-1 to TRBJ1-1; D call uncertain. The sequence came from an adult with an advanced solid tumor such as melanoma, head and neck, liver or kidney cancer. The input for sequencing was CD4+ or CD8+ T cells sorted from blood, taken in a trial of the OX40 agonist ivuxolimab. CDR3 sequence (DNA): TGCGCCAGCAGTTTAGGCGGGGACACTGAAGCTTTCTTT. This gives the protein CASSLGGDTEAFF.